The 7 T cell receptor beta chains below all came from one sample that was sequenced in a study of control samples from healthy donors and cancer patients. The assay was immunoSEQ multiplex PCR, and TCRdb's table has in-frame clones only and misses some. In the table there are about 55,000 clones, over 75% of which are singletons. Sequencing used blood. These receptors came from a man aged 50-60 years in good health.

The rearrangement uses TRBV18 and TRBJ1-4; D might be TRBD1 (6 bases). The CDR3 is 17 amino acids. V lost 3 bases to trimming and J lost 6 bases, with 20 bases between them. Germline values: CDR1 KGHSH, CDR2 LQKENI. The CDR3 here is CASSPKGHGLLDEKLFF. Written as DNA, the CDR3 is TGTGCCAGCTCACCTAAGGGACACGGACTGTTGGATGAAAAACTGTTTTTT.

This clone has only a few counts. The rearrangement links TRBV7-8 to TRBJ2-7; 12 nucleotides agree with TRBD2. V dropped 2 bases and J dropped 3; count of bases not matched to a gene: 5. Germline CDR1 and CDR2: SGHVS and FQNEAQ. The CDR3 is made up of 16 amino acids. CDR3 in amino acids: CASSLNPTSGGYEQYF. The CDR3 coding sequence is TGTGCCAGCAGCTTAAACCCGACTAGCGGGGGCTACGAGCAGTACTTC.

The J gene is TRBJ1-6, the V gene TRBV6-5; TRBD1 matches at 9 bases. V was clipped by 6 bases and J by 10 bases; unmatched bases: 10. The CDR3 length is 15 residues. Germline lookup yields CDR1 MNHEY and CDR2 SVGAGI. In DNA form, the CDR3 reads TGTGCCAGCAGAACAGCGACAGGGGGTGGATCACCCCTCCACTTT. The encoded protein is CASRTATGGGSPLHF.

The J gene is TRBJ2-5, the V gene TRBV2, with 7 bases lining up with TRBD1. The CDR3 has 13 amino acids. The V and J ends lost 4 bases and 2 bases, in that order; junction bases with no gene match: 1. CDR1 is SNHLY, CDR2 FYNNEI, per germline. CDR3 residues: CASSATGQETQYF. The CDR3 nucleotides are TGTGCCAGCAGTGCGACAGGGCAAGAGACCCAGTACTTC.

Concerning this clone: Distinct nucleotide sequences in the sample also encode this CDR3. The rearrangement joins TRBV5-1 to TRBJ1-2; D gene unclear. The CDR3 runs to 12 residues. V was trimmed by 0 bases and J by 8 bases, leaving 8 bases between them. Per the germline V gene, CDR1 is SGHRS and CDR2 is YFSETQ. CDR3 amino acids: CASSLEGGGYTF. Here the CDR3 DNA reads TGCGCCAGCAGCTTGGAGGGTGGGGGCTACACCTTC.

This sequence joins TRBV19 and TRBJ2-2; D is possibly TRBD1 or TRBD2 (5 bases each). Trimming removed 7 bases at V and 5 bases at J, with 17 bases between. Germline lookup yields CDR1 LNHDA and CDR2 SQIVND (reference sequence). The CDR3 sequence is 15 residues long. CDR3 amino acids: CASKSGAQETGELFF. The DNA of the CDR3 is TGTGCCAGTAAGAGCGGCGCACAGGAGACCGGGGAGCTGTTTTTT.

The CDR3 nucleotides are TGTGCCAGCAGCAACCCCCCGGGACAGGGCCTATATGGCAATCAGCCCCAGCATTTT. This translates into CASSNPPGQGLYGNQPQHF. The chain carries TRBV21-1 and TRBJ1-5; the D call in the table, TRBD1, was not verified against the DNA. TRBV21-1 is a pseudogene locus. This CDR3 spans 19 amino acids.